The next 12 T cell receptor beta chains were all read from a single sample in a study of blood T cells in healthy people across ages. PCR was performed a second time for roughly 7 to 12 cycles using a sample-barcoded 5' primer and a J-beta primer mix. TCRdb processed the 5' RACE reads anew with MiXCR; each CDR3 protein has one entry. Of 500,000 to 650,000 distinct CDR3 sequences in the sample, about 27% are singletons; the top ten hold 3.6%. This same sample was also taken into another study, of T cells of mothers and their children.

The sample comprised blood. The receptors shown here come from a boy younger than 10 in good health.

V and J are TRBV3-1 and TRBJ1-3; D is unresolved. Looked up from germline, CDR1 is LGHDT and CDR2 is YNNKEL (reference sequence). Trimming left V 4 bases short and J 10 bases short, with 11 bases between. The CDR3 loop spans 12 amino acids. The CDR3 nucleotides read TGTGCCAGCAGCCCCTCAGTCGGGACCATATATTTT. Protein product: CASSPSVGTIYF.

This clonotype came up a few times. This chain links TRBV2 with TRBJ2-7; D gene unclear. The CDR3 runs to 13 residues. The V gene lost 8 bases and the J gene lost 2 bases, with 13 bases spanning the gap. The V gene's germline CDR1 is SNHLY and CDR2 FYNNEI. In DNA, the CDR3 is TGTGCCAGCGGTGGGGTCTCCACCTACGAGCAGTACTTC. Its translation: CASGGVSTYEQYF.

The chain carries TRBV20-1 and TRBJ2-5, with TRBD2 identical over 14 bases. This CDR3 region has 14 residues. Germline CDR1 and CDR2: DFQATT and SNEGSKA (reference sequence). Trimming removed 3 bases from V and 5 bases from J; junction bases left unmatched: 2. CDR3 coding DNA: TGCAGTGCTAGGGGGACTAGCGGGAGCGAGACCCAGTACTTC. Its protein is CSARGTSGSETQYF.

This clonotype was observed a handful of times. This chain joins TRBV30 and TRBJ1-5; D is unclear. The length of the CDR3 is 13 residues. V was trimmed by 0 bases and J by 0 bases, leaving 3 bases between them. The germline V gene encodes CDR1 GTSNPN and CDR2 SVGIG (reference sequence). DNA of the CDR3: TGTGCCTGGAGTGTCCTTAGCAATCAGCCCCAGCATTTT. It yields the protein CAWSVLSNQPQHF.

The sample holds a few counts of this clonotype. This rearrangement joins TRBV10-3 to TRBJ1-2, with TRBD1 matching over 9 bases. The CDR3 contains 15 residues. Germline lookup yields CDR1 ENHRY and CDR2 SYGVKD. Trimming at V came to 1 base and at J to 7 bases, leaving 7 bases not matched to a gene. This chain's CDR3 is CAISEFRDRVGGYTF. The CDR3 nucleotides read TGTGCCATCAGTGAGTTCCGGGACAGGGTCGGTGGCTACACCTTC.

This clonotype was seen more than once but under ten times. CDR3 sequence reads: CASSFGGIELFF. The DNA for the CDR3 is TGTGCCAGCAGTTTCGGAGGGATAGAACTGTTTTTT. This rearrangement joins TRBV12-3 or TRBV12-4 to TRBJ1-4; D remains ambiguous. Trimming left V 3 bases short and J 12 bases short, with 11 bases between. This CDR3 has 12 amino acids.

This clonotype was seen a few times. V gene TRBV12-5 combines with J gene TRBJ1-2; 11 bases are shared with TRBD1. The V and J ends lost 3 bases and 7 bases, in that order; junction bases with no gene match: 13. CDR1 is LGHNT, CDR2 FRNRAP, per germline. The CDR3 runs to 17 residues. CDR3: CASGFSQGTGGTGGYTF. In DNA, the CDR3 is TGTGCTAGTGGTTTTTCACAAGGGACAGGGGGTACGGGTGGCTACACCTTC.

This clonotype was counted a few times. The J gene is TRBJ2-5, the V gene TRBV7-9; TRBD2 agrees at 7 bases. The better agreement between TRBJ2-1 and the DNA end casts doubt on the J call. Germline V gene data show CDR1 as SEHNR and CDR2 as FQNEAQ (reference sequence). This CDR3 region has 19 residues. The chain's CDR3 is CASISTVSGSTGGWDEQFF. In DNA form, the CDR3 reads TGTGCCAGCATTTCAACCGTTAGCGGGTCTACTGGGGGATGGGATGAGCAGTTCTTC.

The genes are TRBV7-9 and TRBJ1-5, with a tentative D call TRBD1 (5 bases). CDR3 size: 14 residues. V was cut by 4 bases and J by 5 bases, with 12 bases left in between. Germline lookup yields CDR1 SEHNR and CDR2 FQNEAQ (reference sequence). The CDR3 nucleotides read TGTGCCAGCAGCTCGACAGTTAAAGATCAGCCCCAGCATTTT. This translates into CASSSTVKDQPQHF.

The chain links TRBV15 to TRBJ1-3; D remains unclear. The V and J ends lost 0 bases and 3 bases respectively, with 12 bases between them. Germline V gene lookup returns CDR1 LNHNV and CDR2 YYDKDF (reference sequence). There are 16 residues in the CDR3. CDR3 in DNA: TGTGCCACCAGCAGAGATCGGATAAGGGTTGGAAACACCATATATTTT. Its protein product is CATSRDRIRVGNTIYF. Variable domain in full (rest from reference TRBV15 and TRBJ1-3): DAMVIQNPRYQVTQFGKPVTLSCSQTLNHNVMYWYQQKSSQAPKLLFHYYDKDFNNEADTPDNFQSRRPNTSFCFLDIRSPGLGDTAMYLCATSRDRIRVGNTIYFGEGSWLTVV.

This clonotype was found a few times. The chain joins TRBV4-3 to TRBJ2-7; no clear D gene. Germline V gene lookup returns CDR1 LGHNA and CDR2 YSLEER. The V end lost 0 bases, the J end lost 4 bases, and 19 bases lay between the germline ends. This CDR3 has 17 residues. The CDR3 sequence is CASSQDYTRRVGYEQYF. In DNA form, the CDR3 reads TGCGCCAGCAGCCAAGACTATACCCGAAGGGTGGGTTACGAGCAGTACTTC.

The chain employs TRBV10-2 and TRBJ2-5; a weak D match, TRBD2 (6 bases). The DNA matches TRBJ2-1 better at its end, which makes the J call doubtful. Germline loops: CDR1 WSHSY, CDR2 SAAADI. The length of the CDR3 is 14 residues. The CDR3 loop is CASRVASDYNEQFF. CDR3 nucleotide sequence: TGCGCCAGCAGAGTGGCTAGCGATTACAATGAGCAGTTCTTC.